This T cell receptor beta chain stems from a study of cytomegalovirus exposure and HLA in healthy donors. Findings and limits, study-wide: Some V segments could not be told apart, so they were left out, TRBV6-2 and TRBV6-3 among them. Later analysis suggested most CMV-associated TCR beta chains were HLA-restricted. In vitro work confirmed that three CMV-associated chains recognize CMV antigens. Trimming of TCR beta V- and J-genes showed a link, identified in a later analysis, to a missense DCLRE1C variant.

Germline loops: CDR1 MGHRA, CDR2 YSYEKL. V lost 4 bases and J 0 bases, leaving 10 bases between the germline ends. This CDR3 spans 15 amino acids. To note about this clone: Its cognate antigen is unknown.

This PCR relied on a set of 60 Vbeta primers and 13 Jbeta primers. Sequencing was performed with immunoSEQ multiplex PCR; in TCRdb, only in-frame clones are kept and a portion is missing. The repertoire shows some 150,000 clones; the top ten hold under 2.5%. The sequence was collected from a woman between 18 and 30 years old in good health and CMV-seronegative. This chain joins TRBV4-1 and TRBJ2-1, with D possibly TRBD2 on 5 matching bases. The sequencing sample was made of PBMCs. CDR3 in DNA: TGCGCCAGCAGCCGGACTTCTTCCTCCTACAATGAGCAGTTCTTC. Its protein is CASSRTSSSYNEQFF.